This is a list of T cell receptor beta chains from one sample in a study of cytomegalovirus exposure and HLA in healthy donors. Some clones are missing from TCRdb's copy, which holds only in-frame ones; the method was immunoSEQ multiplex PCR. This table has approximately 110,000 clones, around 86% appearing once. Sequencing input: PBMCs. The receptors were gathered from a young man in good health and CMV-seropositive. Each CDR3 is given with its conserved first and last residue. Size is omitted from some rows. Given values are once, few, many or a class for expanded clones.

v_call clone_size cdr3_aa
TRBV6-5 NA CASSSPRGGLSEQFF
TRBV4-2 once CASSQDIIANIQYF
TRBV7-2 NA CASSPQRYGYTF
TRBV15 NA CATSREGRVNSPLHF
TRBV18 NA CASSPKGNNSPLHF
TRBV7-2 NA CASSPQRGGRRTQYF
TRBV2 few CASSPGSPKDTQYF
TRBV7-9 NA CASSLTGGQETQYF
TRBV27 NA CASSPTSGLGTQYF
TRBV15 NA CATSGRQGQTDTQYF
TRBV7-3 NA CASSLDRGPYGYTF
TRBV19 NA CASNMRETEAFF
TRBV7-3 NA CASSLTGTGDYGYTF
TRBV7-9 NA CASSFERYNEQFF
TRBV9 NA CASSVPNSPLHF
TRBV2 few CASRIDAAAYGYTF
TRBV6-1 NA CASSQGGGYEQYF
TRBV6-5 NA CASSYRGSPLHF
TRBV6-5 NA CASSYQGWSTEAFF
TRBV18 NA CASSPLGQGAHNEQYF
TRBV19 NA CASSIDGGRSDTQYF
TRBV5-1 NA CASSLAGSGSTDTQYF
TRBV9 NA CASSAATGGATGELFF
TRBV9 once CASSVTDIRNTEAFF
TRBV4-1 medium-sized CASSQETGGQTDTQYF
TRBV4-3 NA CASSQDYGRGHNEQFF
TRBV6-1 NA CASRGRDSNTEAFF
TRBV7-9 NA CASSFGTGNEQYF
TRBV30 NA CAYGQGGYEQYF
TRBV5-4 NA CASSSSSGLGQETQYF
TRBV27 NA CASSLTTGYEQYF
TRBV7-9 NA CASSLTGTGNTIYF
TRBV28 NA CASIGAGLFTDTQYF
TRBV27 NA CASRVQGQTYEQYF
TRBV16 NA CASSQSGGNDEQFF
TRBV6-5 NA CASRGQSSYNEQFF
TRBV5-1 NA CASSAGQVRTEAFF
TRBV30 NA CAWNPGQGYTEAFF
TRBV4-1 NA CASSRTGALETQYF
TRBV19 NA CASSNRSSYNSPLHF
TRBV30 NA CAWSVKGAGNSPLHF
TRBV4-1 NA CASSVERGGETQYF
TRBV6-5 NA CASSSSRGLSEKLFF
TRBV6-5 NA CASSYSALTSGGKQYF
TRBV7-6 few CASSRNAGGTNEKLFF
TRBV6-6 NA CASSYRNTEAFF
TRBV4-2 NA CASSQPGDQPQHF
TRBV9 NA CASSVVAGELFF
TRBV7-3 NA CASSFGGNTEAFF
TRBV7-3 NA CASSLTRGPYNEQFF
TRBV7-3 NA CASRALTGEAFF
TRBV5-1 NA CASGPTGFTEAFF
TRBV4-2 NA CASSGTGDKPYGYTF
TRBV19 NA CASLRDSNSVSGANVLTF
TRBV25-1 NA CASSPLGTGPQETQYF
TRBV27 NA CASSTRQQETQYF
TRBV7-9 once CASSRGQRSYEQYF
TRBV2 few CASNGGTLAGYTF
TRBV6-4 NA CASNQRGAGNTGELFF